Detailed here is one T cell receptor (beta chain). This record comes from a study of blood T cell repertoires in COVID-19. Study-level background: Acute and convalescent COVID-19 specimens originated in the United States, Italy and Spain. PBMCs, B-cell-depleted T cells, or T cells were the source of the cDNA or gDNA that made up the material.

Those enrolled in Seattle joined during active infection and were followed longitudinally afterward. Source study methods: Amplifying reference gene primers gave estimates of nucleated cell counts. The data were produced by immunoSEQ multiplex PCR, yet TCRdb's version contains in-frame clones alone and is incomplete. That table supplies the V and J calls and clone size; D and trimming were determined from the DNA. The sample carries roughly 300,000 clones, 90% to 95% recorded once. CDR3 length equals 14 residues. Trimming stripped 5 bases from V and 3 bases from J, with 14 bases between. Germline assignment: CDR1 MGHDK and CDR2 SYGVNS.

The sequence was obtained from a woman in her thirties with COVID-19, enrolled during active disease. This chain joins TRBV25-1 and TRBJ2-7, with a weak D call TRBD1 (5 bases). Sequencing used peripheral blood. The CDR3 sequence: CASSSRGGLYEQYF. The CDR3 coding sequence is TGTGCCAGCAGTAGTAGGGGCGGCCTCTACGAGCAGTACTTC.